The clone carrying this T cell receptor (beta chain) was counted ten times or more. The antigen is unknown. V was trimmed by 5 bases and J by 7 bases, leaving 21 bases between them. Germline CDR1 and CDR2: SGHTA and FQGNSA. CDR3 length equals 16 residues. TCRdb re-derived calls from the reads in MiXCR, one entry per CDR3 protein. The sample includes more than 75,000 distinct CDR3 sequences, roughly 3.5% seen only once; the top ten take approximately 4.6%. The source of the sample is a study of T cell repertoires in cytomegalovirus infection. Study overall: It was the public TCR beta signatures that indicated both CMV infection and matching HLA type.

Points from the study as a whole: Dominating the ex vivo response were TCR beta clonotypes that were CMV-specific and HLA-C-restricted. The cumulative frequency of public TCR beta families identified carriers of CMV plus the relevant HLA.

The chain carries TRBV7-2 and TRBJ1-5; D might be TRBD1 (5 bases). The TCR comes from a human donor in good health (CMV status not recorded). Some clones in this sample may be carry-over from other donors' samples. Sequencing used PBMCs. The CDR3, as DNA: TGTGCCAGCAGCACTAGAGGTTCAGGGTGGGGACAGCCCCAGCATTTT. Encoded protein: CASSTRGSGWGQPQHF.